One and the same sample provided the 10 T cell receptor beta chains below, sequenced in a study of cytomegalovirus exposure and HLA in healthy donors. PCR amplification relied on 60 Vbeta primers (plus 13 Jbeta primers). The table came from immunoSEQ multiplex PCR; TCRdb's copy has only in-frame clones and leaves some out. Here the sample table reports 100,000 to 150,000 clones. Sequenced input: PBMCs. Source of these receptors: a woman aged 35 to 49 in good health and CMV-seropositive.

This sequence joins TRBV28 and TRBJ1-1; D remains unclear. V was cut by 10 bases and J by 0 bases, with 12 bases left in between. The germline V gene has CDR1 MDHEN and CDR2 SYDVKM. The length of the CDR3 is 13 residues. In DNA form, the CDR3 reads TGTGCCACCGAGGTCCGTATGAACACTGAAGCTTTCTTT. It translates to CATEVRMNTEAFF.

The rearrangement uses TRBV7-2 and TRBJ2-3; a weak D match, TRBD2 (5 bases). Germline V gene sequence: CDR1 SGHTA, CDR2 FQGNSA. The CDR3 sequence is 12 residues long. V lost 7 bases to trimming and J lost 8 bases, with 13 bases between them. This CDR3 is CASIVPEGTQYF. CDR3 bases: TGTGCCAGCATCGTCCCCGAGGGTACGCAGTATTTT.

This CDR3 reads CASSLVGGSSGRRETQYF. The CDR3 nucleotides are TGCGCCAGCAGCTTGGTAGGTGGATCTAGCGGGAGGCGAGAGACCCAGTACTTC. J is TRBJ2-5 and V is TRBV5-1; 11 bases line up with TRBD2. Germline CDR1 and CDR2: SGHRS and YFSETQ. The CDR3 consists of 18 residues. The J segment lost 4 bases and the V segment lost 0 bases, leaving 11 bases of the junction unmatched.

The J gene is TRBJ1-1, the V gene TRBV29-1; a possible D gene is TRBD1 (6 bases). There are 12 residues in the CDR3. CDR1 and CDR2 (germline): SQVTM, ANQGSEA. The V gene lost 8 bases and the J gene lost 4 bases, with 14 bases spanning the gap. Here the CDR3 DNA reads TGCAGCCTAGGGGGATCTGGCACTGAAGCTTTCTTT. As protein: CSLGGSGTEAFF.

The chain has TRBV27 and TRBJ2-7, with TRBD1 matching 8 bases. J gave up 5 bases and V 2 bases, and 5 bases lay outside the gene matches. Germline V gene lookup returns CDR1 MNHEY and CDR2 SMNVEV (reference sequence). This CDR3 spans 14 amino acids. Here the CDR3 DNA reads TGTGCCAGCAGTTTAGGGGCAGGGGGCAACGAGCAGTACTTC. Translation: CASSLGAGGNEQYF.

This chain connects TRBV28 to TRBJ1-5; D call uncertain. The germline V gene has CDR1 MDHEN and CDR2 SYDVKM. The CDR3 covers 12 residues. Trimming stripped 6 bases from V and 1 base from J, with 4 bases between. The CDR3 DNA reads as TGTGCCAGCAGGGAGAGCAATCAGCCCCAGCATTTT. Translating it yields CASRESNQPQHF.

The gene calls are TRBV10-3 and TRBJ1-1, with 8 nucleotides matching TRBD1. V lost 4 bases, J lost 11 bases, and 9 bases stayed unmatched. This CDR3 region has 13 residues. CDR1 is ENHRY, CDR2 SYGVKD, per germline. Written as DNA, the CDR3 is TGTGCCATCAGTGGACCTGGACAGGGAACCGCTTTCTTT. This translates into CAISGPGQGTAFF.

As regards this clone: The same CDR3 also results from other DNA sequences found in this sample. CDR3 nucleotide sequence: TGTGCCAGCAGCTTAGGCGGATTGAACACTGAAGCTTTCTTT. It specifies CASSLGGLNTEAFF. The J gene is TRBJ1-1, the V gene TRBV7-9; D unclear. The CDR3 runs to 14 residues. The V and J ends lost 1 base and 0 bases respectively, with 6 bases between them. Germline CDR1 is SEHNR and CDR2 is FQNEAQ (reference sequence).

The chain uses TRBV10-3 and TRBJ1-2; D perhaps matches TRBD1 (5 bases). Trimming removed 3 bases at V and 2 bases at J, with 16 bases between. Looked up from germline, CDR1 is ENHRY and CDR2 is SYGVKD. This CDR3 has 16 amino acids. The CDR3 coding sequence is TGTGCCATCAGTGAACTCCCCGGGACTCCGAACTATGGCTACACCTTC. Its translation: CAISELPGTPNYGYTF.

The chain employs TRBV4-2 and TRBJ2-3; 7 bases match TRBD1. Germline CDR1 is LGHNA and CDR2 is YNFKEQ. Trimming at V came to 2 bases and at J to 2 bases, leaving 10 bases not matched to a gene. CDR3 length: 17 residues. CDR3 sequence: CASSQSAGRGNTDTQYF. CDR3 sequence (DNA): TGTGCCAGCAGCCAAAGTGCGGGCAGGGGGAACACAGATACGCAGTATTTT.